One sample yielded the 18 T cell receptor beta chains listed below, sequenced in a study of blood T cells in healthy people across ages. It was with a sample-barcoded 5' primer and a J-beta primer mix that a second PCR of roughly 6 to 12 cycles was run. TCRdb analysed the 5' RACE reads with MiXCR anew, one entry per CDR3 protein. The sample has over 600,000 distinct CDR3 sequences, 40% to 45% seen once. Source material: blood. These receptors all stem from a man older than 75 in good health.

This clonotype was recorded many times. The CDR3 bases are TGTGCCACCACCAACACAGATACGCAGTATTTT. Encoded protein: CATTNTDTQYF. J is TRBJ2-3 and V is TRBV7-2; D is unresolved. V lost 10 bases and J 2 bases, leaving 7 bases between the germline ends. This CDR3 has 11 residues. Germline CDR1 and CDR2: SGHTA and FQGNSA.

This clonotype was recorded at least ten times. The chain recombines TRBV6-5 with TRBJ1-1, with D uncertain. V lost 0 bases and J lost 1, with 18 bases in between. CDR3 length: 18 residues. Per germline, CDR1 MNHEY and CDR2 SVGAGI. Here the CDR3 reads CASSYSREGGRGNTEAFF. The CDR3 DNA is TGTGCCAGCAGTTACTCAAGAGAAGGTGGACGGGGGAACACTGAAGCTTTCTTT.

This clonotype came up many times. The chain joins TRBV5-6 to TRBJ1-5, with D unresolved. V lost 3 bases and J 2 bases, leaving 15 bases between the germline ends. Per germline, CDR1 SGHDT and CDR2 YYEEEE. CDR3 length equals 16 residues. CDR3 sequence: CASSSTSVIGNQPQHF. The CDR3, as DNA: TGTGCCAGCAGCTCCACCTCCGTCATTGGCAATCAGCCCCAGCATTTT. The variable domain in full, with the rest retrieved from reference TRBV5-6 and TRBJ1-5, is DAGVTQSPTHLIKTRGQQVTLRCSPKSGHDTVSWYQQALGQGPQFIFQYYEEEERQRGNFPDRFSGHQFPNYSSELNVNALLLGDSALYLCASSSTSVIGNQPQHFGDGTRLSIL.

This clonotype came up a few times. V is TRBV11-2 and J is TRBJ2-4; D is tentatively TRBD1 or TRBD2 (6 bases each). From germline, CDR1 is SGHAT and CDR2 FQNNGV. V lost 0 bases to trimming and J lost 0 bases, with 9 bases between them. CDR3 size: 16 residues. The CDR3 DNA is TGTGCCAGCAGCTTAGAGGGGGGCCGAGCCAAAAACATTCAGTACTTC. This codes for CASSLEGGRAKNIQYF.

This clonotype was counted only a few times. The chain recombines TRBV7-2 with TRBJ2-1; 11 bases agree with TRBD2. In germline, CDR1 is SGHTA, CDR2 FQGNSA. This CDR3 region has 19 residues. V lost 4 bases to trimming and J lost 7 bases; unmatched junction nucleotides: 18. The CDR3 nucleotides are TGTGCCAGCAGCTCATACACCGTCGGGACTAGCGGCGGGGAAAATGAGCAGTTCTTC. Protein: CASSSYTVGTSGGENEQFF.

This clonotype showed up just a few times. The chain uses TRBV5-5 and TRBJ2-3; weak D call: TRBD1 (5 bases). The V gene lost 0 bases and the J gene lost 4 bases, with 9 bases spanning the gap. The germline V gene has CDR1 SGHKS and CDR2 YYEKEE (reference sequence). There are 14 residues in the CDR3. CDR3 sequence (DNA): TGTGCCAGCAGCTTGGCGGGCAGGGCAGATACGCAGTATTTT. It is translated as CASSLAGRADTQYF.

V is TRBV24-1 and J is TRBJ2-7, with D perhaps matching TRBD1 or TRBD2 (6 bases each). This CDR3 has 18 amino acids. Germline V gene sequence: CDR1 KGHDR, CDR2 SFDVKD. V was cut by 3 bases and J by 2 bases, with 22 bases left in between. CDR3 bases: TGTGCCACCAGTGATCTTTGGGGGGCCTGCAGGGACACCTACGAGCAGTACTTC. Translation gives CATSDLWGACRDTYEQYF.

This clonotype was counted a single time. The chain is built from TRBV2 and TRBJ2-3; 16 bases are a match to TRBD2. The CDR3 runs to 15 residues. The ends lost 6 bases at V and 7 bases at J; junction bases unmatched: 4. Germline CDR1 and CDR2: SNHLY and FYNNEI. The DNA for the CDR3 is TGTGCCAGCAGAGGGACTAGCGGGGGGGCAAATACGCAGTATTTT. Amino acid sequence: CASRGTSGGANTQYF.

With respect to this clonotype: A much larger clone differs by one base, so this may be a read error. This chain uses TRBV6-5 with TRBJ2-1; D possibly corresponds to TRBD2 (5 bases). The CDR3 contains 12 residues. From germline, CDR1 is MNHEY and CDR2 SVGAGI. DNA for the CDR3: TGTGCCAGCAGTTACGGAGGAAATGAGCGGTTCTTC. Amino acid sequence: CASSYGGNERFF.

The V gene is TRBV5-4, the J gene TRBJ2-1, with 8 bases that match TRBD2. The J call may be incorrect, as the DNA end agrees better with TRBJ2-7. Germline CDR1 is SGHNT and CDR2 is YYREEE (reference sequence). CDR3 size: 14 residues. As DNA, the CDR3 is TGTGCCAGCAGCGGCGGGGGGCCGGAAAACGAGCAGTACTTC. It codes for CASSGGGPENEQYF.

The rearrangement links TRBV5-4 to TRBJ2-7, with TRBD2 matching over 9 bases. This CDR3 is 15 amino acids long. Germline CDR1 SGHNT, CDR2 YYREEE (reference sequence). V shed 3 bases and J 2 bases; nucleotides not matched to a gene: 6. As DNA, the CDR3 is TGTGCCAGCAGCTCTGAGCGGGAGGCACCCTACGAGCAGTACTTC. Its protein is CASSSEREAPYEQYF.

In its sample, this clonotype was seen once. The genes are TRBV15 and TRBJ1-1, with D possibly being TRBD1 (5 bases). Per the germline V gene, CDR1 is LNHNV and CDR2 is YYDKDF (reference sequence). V gave up 4 bases and J gave up 1 base, with 7 bases separating them. This CDR3 has 13 amino acids. The CDR3 DNA reads as TGTGCCACCAGCAAACAGGCGAACACTGAAGCTTTCTTT. Translating gives CATSKQANTEAFF.

This clonotype was found a few times. This rearrangement joins TRBV29-1 to TRBJ2-3; D is undetermined. Trimming pared 6 bases from V and 4 bases from J, leaving 17 bases between. In germline, CDR1 is SQVTM, CDR2 ANQGSEA. The CDR3 runs 14 residues. The CDR3 sequence: CSVGIRDVADTQYF. As DNA, the CDR3 is TGCAGCGTCGGAATAAGGGATGTGGCAGATACGCAGTATTTT.

The rearrangement uses TRBV10-3 and TRBJ2-2; 9 bases match TRBD1. This CDR3 is built from 16 residues. Germline CDR1 ENHRY, CDR2 SYGVKD. The V gene end was trimmed by 5 bases and the J gene end by 3 bases; junction bases not matched to a gene: 7. CDR3: CAISRPGQGDTGELFF. Here the CDR3 DNA reads TGTGCCATCAGTCGGCCGGGACAGGGTGACACCGGGGAGCTGTTTTTT.

This chain connects TRBV12-3 or TRBV12-4 to TRBJ2-7; D is ambiguous. This CDR3 is 17 amino acids long. The V gene lost 4 bases and the J gene lost 7 bases, with 26 bases spanning the gap. The CDR3 DNA reads TGTGCCAGCAGTTCTAATTTAATGAGCCAGCCGAACAATGAGCAGTACTTC. This encodes CASSSNLMSQPNNEQYF.

The table lists this clonotype with a few counts. V usage is TRBV4-3 and J usage is TRBJ1-2; D may be TRBD1 (6 bases). The CDR3 has 15 residues. Trimming cost V 0 bases and J 3 bases, with 11 bases left between them. Per germline, CDR1 LGHNA and CDR2 YSLEER. In nucleotides, the CDR3 is TGCGCCAGCAGCCAAGAGAGGGGGAACGACTATGGCTACACCTTC. Translated, it gives CASSQERGNDYGYTF.

This clonotype was detected many times. This chain uses TRBV11-2 with TRBJ1-2; D possibly corresponds to TRBD1 (6 bases). The V end was cut by 5 bases, the J end by 1 base, with 14 bases between. Per germline, CDR1 SGHAT and CDR2 FQNNGV. The CDR3 spans 15 residues. The CDR3: CASSPGTIFNYGYTF. CDR3 nucleotides: TGTGCCAGCAGCCCCGGGACAATATTTAACTATGGCTACACCTTC.

Comment on this clonotype: A junction boundary mismatches the germline segment, possibly from a read error. The rearrangement links TRBV28 to TRBJ2-1; 14 positions match TRBD2. The CDR3 loop spans 17 amino acids. Germline CDR1 is MDHEN and CDR2 is SYDVKM. The CDR3 here is CASSLHGLAGGYSEQFF. CDR3 sequence (DNA): TGTGCCAGCAGTTTACACGGACTAGCGGGAGGTTACAGTGAGCAGTTCTTC.